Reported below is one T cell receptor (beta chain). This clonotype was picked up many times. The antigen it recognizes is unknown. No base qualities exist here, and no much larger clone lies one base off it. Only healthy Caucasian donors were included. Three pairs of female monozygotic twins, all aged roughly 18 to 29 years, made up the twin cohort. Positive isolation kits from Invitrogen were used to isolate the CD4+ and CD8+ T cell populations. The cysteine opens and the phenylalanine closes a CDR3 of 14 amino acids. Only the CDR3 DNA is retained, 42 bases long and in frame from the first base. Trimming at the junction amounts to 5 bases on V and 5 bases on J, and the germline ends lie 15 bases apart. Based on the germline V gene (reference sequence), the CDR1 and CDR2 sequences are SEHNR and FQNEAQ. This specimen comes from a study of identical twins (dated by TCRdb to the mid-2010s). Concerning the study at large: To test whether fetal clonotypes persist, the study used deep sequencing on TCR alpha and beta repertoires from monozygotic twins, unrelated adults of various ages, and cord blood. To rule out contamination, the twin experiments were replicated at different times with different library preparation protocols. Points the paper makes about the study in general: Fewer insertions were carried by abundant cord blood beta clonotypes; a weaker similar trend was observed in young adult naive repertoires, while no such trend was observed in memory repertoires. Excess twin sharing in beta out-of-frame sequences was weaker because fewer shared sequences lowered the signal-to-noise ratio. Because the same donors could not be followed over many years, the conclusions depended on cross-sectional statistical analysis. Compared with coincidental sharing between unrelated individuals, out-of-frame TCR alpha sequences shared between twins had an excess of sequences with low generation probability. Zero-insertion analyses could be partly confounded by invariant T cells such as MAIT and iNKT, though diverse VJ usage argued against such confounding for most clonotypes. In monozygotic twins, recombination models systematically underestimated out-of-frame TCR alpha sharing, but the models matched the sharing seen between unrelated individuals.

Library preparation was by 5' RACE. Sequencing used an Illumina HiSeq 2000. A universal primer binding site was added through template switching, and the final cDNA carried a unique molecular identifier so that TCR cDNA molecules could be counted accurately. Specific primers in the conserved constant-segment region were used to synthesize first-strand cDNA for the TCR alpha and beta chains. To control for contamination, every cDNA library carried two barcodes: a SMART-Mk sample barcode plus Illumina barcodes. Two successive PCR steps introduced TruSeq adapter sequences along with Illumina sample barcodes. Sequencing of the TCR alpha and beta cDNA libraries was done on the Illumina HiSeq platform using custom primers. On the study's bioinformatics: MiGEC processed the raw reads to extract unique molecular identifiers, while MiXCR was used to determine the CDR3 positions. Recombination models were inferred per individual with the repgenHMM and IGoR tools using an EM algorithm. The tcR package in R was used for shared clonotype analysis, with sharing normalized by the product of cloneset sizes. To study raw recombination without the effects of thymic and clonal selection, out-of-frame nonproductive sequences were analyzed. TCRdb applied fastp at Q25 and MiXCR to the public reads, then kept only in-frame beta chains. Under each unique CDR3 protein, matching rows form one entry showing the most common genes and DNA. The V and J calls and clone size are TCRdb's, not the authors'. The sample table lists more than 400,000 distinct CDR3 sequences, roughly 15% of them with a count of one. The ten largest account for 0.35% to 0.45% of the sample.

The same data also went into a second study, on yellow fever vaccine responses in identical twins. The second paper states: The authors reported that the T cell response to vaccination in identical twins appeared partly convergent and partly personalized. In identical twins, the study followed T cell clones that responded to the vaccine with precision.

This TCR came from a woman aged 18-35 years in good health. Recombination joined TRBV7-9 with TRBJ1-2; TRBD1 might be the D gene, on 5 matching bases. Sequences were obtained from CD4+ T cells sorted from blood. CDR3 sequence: CASSRAGTAYGYTF. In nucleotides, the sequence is TGTGCCAGCAGCCGAGCCGGGACCGCATATGGCTACACCTTC. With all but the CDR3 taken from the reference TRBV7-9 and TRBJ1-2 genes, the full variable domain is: DTGVSQNPRHKITKRGQNVTFRCDPISEHNRLYWYRQTLGQGPEFLTYFQNEAQLEKSRLLSDRFSAERPKGSFSTLEIQRTEQGDSAMYLCASSRAGTAYGYTFGSGTRLTVV.